These 14 T cell receptor beta chains originate from one sample sequenced in a study of CD8 T cells in Susac syndrome. An input of roughly 0.5 to 1 ug of RNA was subjected to reverse transcription using random hexamers. Using its own MiXCR run on the immunoSEQ multiplex PCR reads, TCRdb lists one record per CDR3 protein. The sample carries about 170,000 distinct CDR3 sequences, about 96% recorded once. The sequenced sample consisted of CD4+ T cells from PBMCs. These receptors were collected from a human donor with Susac syndrome.

The CDR3 sequence is CASTHRERKQFF. The CDR3 DNA sequence: TGTGCCAGCACACACAGGGAAAGGAAGCAGTTCTTC. The chain combines TRBV28 with TRBJ2-1; D perhaps matches TRBD1 (6 bases). CDR3 size: 12 residues. Deletions cut 7 bases from V and 11 bases from J, with 15 bases between. CDR1 is MDHEN and CDR2 is SYDVKM in the germline V gene.

This clonotype was counted a single time. The rearrangement uses TRBV10-3 and TRBJ1-5, with D maybe TRBD1 (6 bases). V was clipped by 2 bases and J by 7 bases, with 18 bases between them. The CDR3 has 16 residues. Germline-derived CDR1 and CDR2 are ENHRY and SYGVKD. CDR3 in amino acids: CAISEPRAGANQPQHF. DNA of the CDR3: TGTGCCATCAGTGAGCCCAGGGCAGGGGCGAACCAGCCCCAGCATTTT.

The chain couples TRBV6-5 to TRBJ1-1; D is unresolved. Looked up from germline, CDR1 is MNHEY and CDR2 is SVGAGI. The V end was cut by 6 bases, the J end by 0 bases, with 8 bases between. This CDR3 comprises 13 residues. The CDR3 loop is CASSRTMNTEAFF. The CDR3 DNA follows: TGTGCCAGCAGCCGAACCATGAACACTGAAGCTTTCTTT.

This chain links TRBV20-1 with TRBJ1-5; TRBD1 aligns across 10 bases. V was clipped by 0 bases and J by 5 bases; unmatched bases: 16. The CDR3 extends over 19 amino acids. The V gene's germline CDR1 is DFQATT and CDR2 SNEGSKA (reference sequence). The CDR3: CSARDGLGQGVGSHQPQHF. The CDR3 coding sequence is TGCAGTGCTAGAGATGGGTTAGGACAGGGGGTTGGGTCGCATCAGCCCCAGCATTTT.

The chain links TRBV3-1 to TRBJ2-5; no clear D. The CDR3 loop spans 14 amino acids. The V gene's germline CDR1 is LGHDT and CDR2 YNNKEL (reference sequence). V lost 0 bases to trimming and J lost 1 base, with 6 bases between them. The CDR3 nucleotides read TGTGCCAGCAGCCAAGATCTCATCCAAGAGACCCAGTACTTC. Translation: CASSQDLIQETQYF.

The chain carries TRBV6-2 or TRBV6-3 and TRBJ1-1; D remains unclear. The V gene lost 7 bases and the J gene lost 7 bases, with 10 bases spanning the gap. Germline V gene data show CDR1 as MNHEY and CDR2 as SVGEGT. This CDR3 has 11 amino acids. CDR3 bases: TGTGCCAGCACCATGGGGATTGAAGCTTTCTTT. Its translation is CASTMGIEAFF.

This chain uses TRBV20-1 with TRBJ2-7; 11 bases line up with TRBD2. V was clipped by 4 bases and J by 5 bases; unmatched bases: 13. The CDR3 extends over 16 amino acids. Germline values: CDR1 DFQATT, CDR2 SNEGSKA (reference sequence). CDR3 nucleotides: TGCAGTGCTAACCTCGGGGCTAGCGGGAGGTCCCACGAGCAGTACTTC. It encodes CSANLGASGRSHEQYF.

This clonotype appeared once. This chain joins TRBV30 and TRBJ2-1, with D uncertain. This CDR3 contains 12 residues. Germline V gives CDR1 GTSNPN, CDR2 SVGIG (reference sequence). Trimming took off 0 bases at V and 9 bases at J, with 9 bases between the two ends. Here the CDR3 reads CAWSVLGTEQFF. CDR3 nucleotide sequence: TGTGCCTGGAGTGTCTTGGGAACTGAGCAGTTCTTC.

This chain joins TRBV18 and TRBJ2-6, with unresolved D. V lost 3 bases and J 3 bases, leaving 9 bases between the germline ends. Germline assignment: CDR1 KGHSH and CDR2 LQKENI. This CDR3 has 15 residues. CDR3 nucleotides: TGTGCCAGCTCACCGGCCGACGGTGGGGCCAACGTCCTGACTTTC. This translates into CASSPADGGANVLTF.

This sequence joins TRBV29-1 and TRBJ2-1; D not certain. The germline V and J ends were trimmed by 5 bases and 6 bases, with 5 bases remaining between them. CDR1 SQVTM and CDR2 ANQGSEA come from the germline V gene. The CDR3 loop spans 10 amino acids. In DNA, the CDR3 is TGCAGCGTTCGGCGCAATGAGCAGTTCTTC. Protein sequence: CSVRRNEQFF.

J is TRBJ2-3 and V is TRBV4-3; 8 positions agree with TRBD2. Trimming at V came to 0 bases and at J to 7 bases, leaving 6 bases not matched to a gene. CDR3 length equals 15 residues. CDR1 and CDR2 (germline): LGHNA, YSLEER. CDR3 loop: CASSQDPGGGNTQYF. The CDR3 region has the DNA TGCGCCAGCAGCCAAGATCCCGGGGGGGGAAATACGCAGTATTTT.

The V and J genes are TRBV3-1 and TRBJ1-5, with a possible D match to TRBD1 (6 bases). Trimming shortened V by 3 bases and J by 8 bases, and 11 bases separated the two germline ends. The CDR3 is 13 residues long. Germline V gene data show CDR1 as LGHDT and CDR2 as YNNKEL (reference sequence). The CDR3 here is CASSHNRDEPQHF. CDR3 nucleotide sequence: TGTGCCAGCAGCCATAACAGGGACGAGCCCCAGCATTTT.

The CDR3 DNA reads as TGCAGTGCCCGGGCGGGGGCCCCGGAATACAATGAGCAGTTCTTC. This codes for CSARAGAPEYNEQFF. The chain combines TRBV20-1 with TRBJ2-1, with D tentatively TRBD2 (7 bases). This CDR3 contains 15 residues. Between the trimmed V and J ends, which lost 6 bases and 4 bases, there was a span of 19 bases. Germline assignment: CDR1 DFQATT and CDR2 SNEGSKA (reference sequence).

The gene calls are TRBV5-1 and TRBJ2-1, with a tentative D call TRBD2 (5 bases). V was shortened by 4 bases and J by 5 bases, with 13 bases between the two germline ends. CDR3 length equals 14 residues. Germline CDR1 reads SGHRS; CDR2 reads YFSETQ. The CDR3 reads CASSPPNGNNEQFF. The CDR3 DNA reads as TGCGCCAGCAGCCCACCGAACGGGAACAATGAGCAGTTCTTC.